The 2 T cell receptor beta chains below were found in one sample sequenced in a study of Ad26.COV2.S vaccination and SARS-CoV-2 variants. Treatment in this sample: 19 received Ad26.COV2.S at low or high dose, single or two shots; 5 received placebo; per-sample allocation not given. Collection of the samples took place on day 63 after the first injection of vaccine or placebo. TCRdb keeps only in-frame clones here, not all; method: immunoSEQ multiplex PCR. The data hold around 450,000 clones, with more than 75% observed a single time. The source material was peripheral blood, sampled in a trial of Ad26.COV2.S vaccine versus placebo. These receptors were collected from a person between 18 and 59 years old who received the Ad26.COV2.S COVID-19 vaccine or a placebo.

This clone appeared a few times. The gene calls are TRBV6-1 and TRBJ1-1; TRBD1 matches 7 bases. The CDR3 contains 17 residues. Germline V gives CDR1 MNHNS, CDR2 SASEGT. V was clipped by 2 bases and J by 1 base; unmatched bases: 10. The chain's CDR3 is CASSEFSRGTENTEAFF. CDR3 bases: TGTGCCAGCAGTGAATTCTCTCGAGGGACAGAGAACACTGAAGCTTTCTTT.

This clone was counted between two and nine times. The chain recombines TRBV19 with TRBJ1-5, with TRBD1 as a possible D gene (6 bases). Germline-derived CDR1 and CDR2 are LNHDA and SQIVND (reference sequence). The CDR3 contains 14 residues. Trimming shortened V by 6 bases and J by 6 bases, and 15 bases separated the two germline ends. The CDR3 sequence: CASSMGGAVQPQHF. The DNA for the CDR3 is TGTGCCAGTAGCATGGGGGGCGCGGTTCAGCCCCAGCATTTT. Full variable domain (rest looked up from reference TRBV19 and TRBJ1-5): DGGITQSPKYLFRKEGQNVTLSCEQNLNHDAMYWYRQDPGQGLRLIYYSQIVNDFQKGDIAEGYSVSREKKESFPLTVTSAQKNPTAFYLCASSMGGAVQPQHFGDGTRLSIL.